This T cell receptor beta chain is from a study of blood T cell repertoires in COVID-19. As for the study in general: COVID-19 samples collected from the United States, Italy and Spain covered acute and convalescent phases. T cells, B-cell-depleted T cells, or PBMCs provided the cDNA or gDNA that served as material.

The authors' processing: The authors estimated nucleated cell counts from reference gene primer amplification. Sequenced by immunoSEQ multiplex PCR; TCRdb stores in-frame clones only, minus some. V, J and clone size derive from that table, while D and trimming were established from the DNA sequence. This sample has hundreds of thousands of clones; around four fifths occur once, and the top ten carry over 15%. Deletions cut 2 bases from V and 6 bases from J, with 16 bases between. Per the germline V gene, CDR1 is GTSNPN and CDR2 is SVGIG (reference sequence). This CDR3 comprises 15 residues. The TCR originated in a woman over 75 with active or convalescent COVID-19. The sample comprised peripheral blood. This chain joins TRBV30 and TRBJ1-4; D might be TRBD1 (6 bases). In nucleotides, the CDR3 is TGTGCCTGGAGTCCATTCACAGGGAGGGATGAAAAACTGTTTTTT. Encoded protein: CAWSPFTGRDEKLFF.